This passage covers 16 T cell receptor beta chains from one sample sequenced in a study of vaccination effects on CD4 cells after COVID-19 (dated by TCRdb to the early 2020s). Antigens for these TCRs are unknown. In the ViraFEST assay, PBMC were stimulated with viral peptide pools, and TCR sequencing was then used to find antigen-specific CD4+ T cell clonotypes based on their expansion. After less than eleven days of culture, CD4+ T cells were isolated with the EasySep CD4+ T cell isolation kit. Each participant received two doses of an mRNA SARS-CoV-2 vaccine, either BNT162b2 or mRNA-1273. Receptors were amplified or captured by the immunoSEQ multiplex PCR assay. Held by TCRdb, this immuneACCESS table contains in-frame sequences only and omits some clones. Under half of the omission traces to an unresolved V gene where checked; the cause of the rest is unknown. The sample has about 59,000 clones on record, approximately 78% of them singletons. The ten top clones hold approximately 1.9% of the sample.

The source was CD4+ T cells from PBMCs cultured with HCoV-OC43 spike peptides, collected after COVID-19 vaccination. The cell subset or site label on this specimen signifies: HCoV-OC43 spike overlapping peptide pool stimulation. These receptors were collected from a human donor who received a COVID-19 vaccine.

The CDR3 is CASSPGQQNTEAFF. The CDR3 nucleotides read TGTGCCAGCTCACCAGGGCAGCAAAACACTGAAGCTTTCTTT. V gene TRBV18 combines with J gene TRBJ1-1; the D is unclear. The CDR3 runs 14 residues. Germline V gene sequence: CDR1 KGHSH, CDR2 LQKENI. The ends were cut back, 2 bases at V and 2 bases at J, with 9 bases in the middle.

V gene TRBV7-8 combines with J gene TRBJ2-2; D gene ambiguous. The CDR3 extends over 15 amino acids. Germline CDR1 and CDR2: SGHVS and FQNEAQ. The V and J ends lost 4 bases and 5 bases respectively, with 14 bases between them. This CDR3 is CASSWYGAGTGELFF. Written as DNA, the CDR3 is TGTGCCAGCAGCTGGTATGGTGCAGGAACCGGGGAGCTGTTTTTT.

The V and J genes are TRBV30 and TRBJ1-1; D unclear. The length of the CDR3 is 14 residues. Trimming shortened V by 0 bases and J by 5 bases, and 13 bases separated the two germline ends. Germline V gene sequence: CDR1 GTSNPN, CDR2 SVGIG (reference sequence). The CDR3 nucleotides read TGTGCCTGGAGTGTCACCAACGCCGGGACTGAAGCTTTCTTT. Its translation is CAWSVTNAGTEAFF.

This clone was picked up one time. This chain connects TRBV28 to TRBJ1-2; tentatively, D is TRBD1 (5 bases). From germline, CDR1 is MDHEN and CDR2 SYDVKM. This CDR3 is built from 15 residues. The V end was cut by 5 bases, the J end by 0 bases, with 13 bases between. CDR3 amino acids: CASSSGTVTNYGYTF. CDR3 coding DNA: TGTGCCAGCAGTAGCGGGACGGTAACTAACTATGGCTACACCTTC.

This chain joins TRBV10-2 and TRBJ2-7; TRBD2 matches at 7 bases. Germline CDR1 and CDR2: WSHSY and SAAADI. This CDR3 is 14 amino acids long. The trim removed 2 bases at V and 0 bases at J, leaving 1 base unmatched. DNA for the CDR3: TGCGCCAGCAGTGAGGGCGGGGGCTCCTACGAGCAGTACGTC. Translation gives CASSEGGGSYEQYV.

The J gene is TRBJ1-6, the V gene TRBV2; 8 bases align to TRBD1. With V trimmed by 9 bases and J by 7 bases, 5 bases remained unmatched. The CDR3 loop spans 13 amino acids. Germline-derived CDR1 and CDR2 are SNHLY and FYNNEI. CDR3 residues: CASRDRTNSPLHF. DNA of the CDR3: TGTGCCAGTAGGGACAGGACCAATTCACCCCTCCACTTT.

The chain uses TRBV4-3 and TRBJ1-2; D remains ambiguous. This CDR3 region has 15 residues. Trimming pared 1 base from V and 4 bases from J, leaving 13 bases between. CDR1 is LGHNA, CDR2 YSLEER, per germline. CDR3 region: CASSQGYGQIYGYTF. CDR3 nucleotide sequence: TGCGCCAGCAGCCAAGGGTACGGTCAGATCTATGGCTACACCTTC.

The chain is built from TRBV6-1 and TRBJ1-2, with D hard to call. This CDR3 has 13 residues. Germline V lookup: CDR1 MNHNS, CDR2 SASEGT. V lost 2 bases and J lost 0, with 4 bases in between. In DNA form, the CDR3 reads TGTGCCAGCAGTGAATTCGCTAACTATGGCTACACCTTC. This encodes CASSEFANYGYTF.

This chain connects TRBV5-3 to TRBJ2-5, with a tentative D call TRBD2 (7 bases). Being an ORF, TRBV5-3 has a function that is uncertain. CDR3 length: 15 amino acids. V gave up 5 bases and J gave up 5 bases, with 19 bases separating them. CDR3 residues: CARRFRGGEGETQYF. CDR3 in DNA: TGTGCCAGAAGATTCCGCGGGGGCGAAGGGGAGACCCAGTACTTC.

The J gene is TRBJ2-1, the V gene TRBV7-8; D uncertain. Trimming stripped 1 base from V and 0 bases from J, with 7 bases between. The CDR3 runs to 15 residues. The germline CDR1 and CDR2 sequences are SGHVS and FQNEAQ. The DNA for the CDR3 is TGTGCCAGCAGCTTAGGCAGGTTCTCCTACAATGAGCAGTTCTTC. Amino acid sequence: CASSLGRFSYNEQFF.

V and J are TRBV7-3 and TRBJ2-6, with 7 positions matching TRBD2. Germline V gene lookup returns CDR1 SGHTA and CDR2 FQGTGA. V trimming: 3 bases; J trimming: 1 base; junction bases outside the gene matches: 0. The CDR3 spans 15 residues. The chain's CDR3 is CASSFGGSGANVLTF. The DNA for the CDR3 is TGTGCCAGCAGCTTCGGGGGGTCTGGGGCCAACGTCCTGACTTTC.

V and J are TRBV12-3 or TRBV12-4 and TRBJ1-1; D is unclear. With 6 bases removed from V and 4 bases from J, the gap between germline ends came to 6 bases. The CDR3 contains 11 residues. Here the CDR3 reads CASRQRTEAFF. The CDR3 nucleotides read TGTGCCAGCAGACAACGCACTGAAGCTTTCTTT.

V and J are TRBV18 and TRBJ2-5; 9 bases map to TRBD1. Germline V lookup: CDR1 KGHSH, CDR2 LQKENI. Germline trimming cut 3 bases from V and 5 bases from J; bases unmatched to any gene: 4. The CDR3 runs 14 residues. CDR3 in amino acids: CASSPGQGVETQYF. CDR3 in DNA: TGTGCCAGCTCACCGGGACAGGGTGTCGAGACCCAGTACTTC.

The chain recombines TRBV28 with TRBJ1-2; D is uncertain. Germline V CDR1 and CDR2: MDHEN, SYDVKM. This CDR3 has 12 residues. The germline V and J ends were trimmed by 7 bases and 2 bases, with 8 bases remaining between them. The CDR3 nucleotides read TGTGCCAGCACAAGGCTAAACTATGGCTACACCTTC. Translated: CASTRLNYGYTF.

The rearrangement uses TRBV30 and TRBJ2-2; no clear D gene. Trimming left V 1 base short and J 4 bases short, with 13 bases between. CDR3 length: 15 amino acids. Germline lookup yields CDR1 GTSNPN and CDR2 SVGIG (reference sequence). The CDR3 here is CAWSAENPGTGELFF. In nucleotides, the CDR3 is TGTGCCTGGAGTGCCGAAAATCCCGGCACCGGGGAGCTGTTTTTT.

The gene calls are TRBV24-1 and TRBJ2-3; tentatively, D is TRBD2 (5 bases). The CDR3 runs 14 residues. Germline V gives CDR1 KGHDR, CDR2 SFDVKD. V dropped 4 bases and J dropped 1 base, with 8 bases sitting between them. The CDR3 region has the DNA TGTGCCACCAGTGAAAGAGGGCGCACAGATACGCAGTATTTT. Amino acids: CATSERGRTDTQYF.